The sequence of this T cell receptor beta chain was determined in a study of regulatory T cells in long-lasting Graves disease. As to time point: persistent/refractory GD, antithyroid drugs over 5 years with positive TRAb. PBMCs provided the RNA from which the TCR library was made. Graves' disease diagnoses used American Thyroid Association guidelines. Patients of an endocrinology department in Xi'an, China, were included. CDR1 and CDR2 (germline): DFQATT, SNEGSKA (reference sequence). Trimming stripped 2 bases from V and 7 bases from J, with 14 bases between. This CDR3 contains 14 residues. This clonotype was observed a few times. The antigen remains undetermined. Study-wide points: Persistent patients shared more public clonotypes (roughly 2,800) than new patients (just under 1,000). Segments TRBV28, TRBJ1-2 and TRBJ2-5 showed preferential usage in persistent disease.

CDR3-region Arm-PCR and iRepertoire HTBI primers produced the TCR beta libraries. Each CDR3 protein gets one entry after TCRdb re-called the multiplex PCR reads with MiXCR. The repertoire holds about 430,000 distinct CDR3 sequences, roughly a fifth seen once, with 13% to 15% in the top ten. The sample was peripheral blood mononuclear cells (PBMCs), taken when the disease was refractory, from a patient treated with antithyroid drugs. The rearrangement uses TRBV20-1 and TRBJ2-2; the D gene is possibly TRBD1 (6 bases). The receptor was isolated from a female donor with Graves disease. CDR3 sequence: CSARTQNRVGELFF. DNA of the CDR3: TGCAGTGCTAGAACCCAGAACAGGGTCGGGGAGCTGTTTTTT.